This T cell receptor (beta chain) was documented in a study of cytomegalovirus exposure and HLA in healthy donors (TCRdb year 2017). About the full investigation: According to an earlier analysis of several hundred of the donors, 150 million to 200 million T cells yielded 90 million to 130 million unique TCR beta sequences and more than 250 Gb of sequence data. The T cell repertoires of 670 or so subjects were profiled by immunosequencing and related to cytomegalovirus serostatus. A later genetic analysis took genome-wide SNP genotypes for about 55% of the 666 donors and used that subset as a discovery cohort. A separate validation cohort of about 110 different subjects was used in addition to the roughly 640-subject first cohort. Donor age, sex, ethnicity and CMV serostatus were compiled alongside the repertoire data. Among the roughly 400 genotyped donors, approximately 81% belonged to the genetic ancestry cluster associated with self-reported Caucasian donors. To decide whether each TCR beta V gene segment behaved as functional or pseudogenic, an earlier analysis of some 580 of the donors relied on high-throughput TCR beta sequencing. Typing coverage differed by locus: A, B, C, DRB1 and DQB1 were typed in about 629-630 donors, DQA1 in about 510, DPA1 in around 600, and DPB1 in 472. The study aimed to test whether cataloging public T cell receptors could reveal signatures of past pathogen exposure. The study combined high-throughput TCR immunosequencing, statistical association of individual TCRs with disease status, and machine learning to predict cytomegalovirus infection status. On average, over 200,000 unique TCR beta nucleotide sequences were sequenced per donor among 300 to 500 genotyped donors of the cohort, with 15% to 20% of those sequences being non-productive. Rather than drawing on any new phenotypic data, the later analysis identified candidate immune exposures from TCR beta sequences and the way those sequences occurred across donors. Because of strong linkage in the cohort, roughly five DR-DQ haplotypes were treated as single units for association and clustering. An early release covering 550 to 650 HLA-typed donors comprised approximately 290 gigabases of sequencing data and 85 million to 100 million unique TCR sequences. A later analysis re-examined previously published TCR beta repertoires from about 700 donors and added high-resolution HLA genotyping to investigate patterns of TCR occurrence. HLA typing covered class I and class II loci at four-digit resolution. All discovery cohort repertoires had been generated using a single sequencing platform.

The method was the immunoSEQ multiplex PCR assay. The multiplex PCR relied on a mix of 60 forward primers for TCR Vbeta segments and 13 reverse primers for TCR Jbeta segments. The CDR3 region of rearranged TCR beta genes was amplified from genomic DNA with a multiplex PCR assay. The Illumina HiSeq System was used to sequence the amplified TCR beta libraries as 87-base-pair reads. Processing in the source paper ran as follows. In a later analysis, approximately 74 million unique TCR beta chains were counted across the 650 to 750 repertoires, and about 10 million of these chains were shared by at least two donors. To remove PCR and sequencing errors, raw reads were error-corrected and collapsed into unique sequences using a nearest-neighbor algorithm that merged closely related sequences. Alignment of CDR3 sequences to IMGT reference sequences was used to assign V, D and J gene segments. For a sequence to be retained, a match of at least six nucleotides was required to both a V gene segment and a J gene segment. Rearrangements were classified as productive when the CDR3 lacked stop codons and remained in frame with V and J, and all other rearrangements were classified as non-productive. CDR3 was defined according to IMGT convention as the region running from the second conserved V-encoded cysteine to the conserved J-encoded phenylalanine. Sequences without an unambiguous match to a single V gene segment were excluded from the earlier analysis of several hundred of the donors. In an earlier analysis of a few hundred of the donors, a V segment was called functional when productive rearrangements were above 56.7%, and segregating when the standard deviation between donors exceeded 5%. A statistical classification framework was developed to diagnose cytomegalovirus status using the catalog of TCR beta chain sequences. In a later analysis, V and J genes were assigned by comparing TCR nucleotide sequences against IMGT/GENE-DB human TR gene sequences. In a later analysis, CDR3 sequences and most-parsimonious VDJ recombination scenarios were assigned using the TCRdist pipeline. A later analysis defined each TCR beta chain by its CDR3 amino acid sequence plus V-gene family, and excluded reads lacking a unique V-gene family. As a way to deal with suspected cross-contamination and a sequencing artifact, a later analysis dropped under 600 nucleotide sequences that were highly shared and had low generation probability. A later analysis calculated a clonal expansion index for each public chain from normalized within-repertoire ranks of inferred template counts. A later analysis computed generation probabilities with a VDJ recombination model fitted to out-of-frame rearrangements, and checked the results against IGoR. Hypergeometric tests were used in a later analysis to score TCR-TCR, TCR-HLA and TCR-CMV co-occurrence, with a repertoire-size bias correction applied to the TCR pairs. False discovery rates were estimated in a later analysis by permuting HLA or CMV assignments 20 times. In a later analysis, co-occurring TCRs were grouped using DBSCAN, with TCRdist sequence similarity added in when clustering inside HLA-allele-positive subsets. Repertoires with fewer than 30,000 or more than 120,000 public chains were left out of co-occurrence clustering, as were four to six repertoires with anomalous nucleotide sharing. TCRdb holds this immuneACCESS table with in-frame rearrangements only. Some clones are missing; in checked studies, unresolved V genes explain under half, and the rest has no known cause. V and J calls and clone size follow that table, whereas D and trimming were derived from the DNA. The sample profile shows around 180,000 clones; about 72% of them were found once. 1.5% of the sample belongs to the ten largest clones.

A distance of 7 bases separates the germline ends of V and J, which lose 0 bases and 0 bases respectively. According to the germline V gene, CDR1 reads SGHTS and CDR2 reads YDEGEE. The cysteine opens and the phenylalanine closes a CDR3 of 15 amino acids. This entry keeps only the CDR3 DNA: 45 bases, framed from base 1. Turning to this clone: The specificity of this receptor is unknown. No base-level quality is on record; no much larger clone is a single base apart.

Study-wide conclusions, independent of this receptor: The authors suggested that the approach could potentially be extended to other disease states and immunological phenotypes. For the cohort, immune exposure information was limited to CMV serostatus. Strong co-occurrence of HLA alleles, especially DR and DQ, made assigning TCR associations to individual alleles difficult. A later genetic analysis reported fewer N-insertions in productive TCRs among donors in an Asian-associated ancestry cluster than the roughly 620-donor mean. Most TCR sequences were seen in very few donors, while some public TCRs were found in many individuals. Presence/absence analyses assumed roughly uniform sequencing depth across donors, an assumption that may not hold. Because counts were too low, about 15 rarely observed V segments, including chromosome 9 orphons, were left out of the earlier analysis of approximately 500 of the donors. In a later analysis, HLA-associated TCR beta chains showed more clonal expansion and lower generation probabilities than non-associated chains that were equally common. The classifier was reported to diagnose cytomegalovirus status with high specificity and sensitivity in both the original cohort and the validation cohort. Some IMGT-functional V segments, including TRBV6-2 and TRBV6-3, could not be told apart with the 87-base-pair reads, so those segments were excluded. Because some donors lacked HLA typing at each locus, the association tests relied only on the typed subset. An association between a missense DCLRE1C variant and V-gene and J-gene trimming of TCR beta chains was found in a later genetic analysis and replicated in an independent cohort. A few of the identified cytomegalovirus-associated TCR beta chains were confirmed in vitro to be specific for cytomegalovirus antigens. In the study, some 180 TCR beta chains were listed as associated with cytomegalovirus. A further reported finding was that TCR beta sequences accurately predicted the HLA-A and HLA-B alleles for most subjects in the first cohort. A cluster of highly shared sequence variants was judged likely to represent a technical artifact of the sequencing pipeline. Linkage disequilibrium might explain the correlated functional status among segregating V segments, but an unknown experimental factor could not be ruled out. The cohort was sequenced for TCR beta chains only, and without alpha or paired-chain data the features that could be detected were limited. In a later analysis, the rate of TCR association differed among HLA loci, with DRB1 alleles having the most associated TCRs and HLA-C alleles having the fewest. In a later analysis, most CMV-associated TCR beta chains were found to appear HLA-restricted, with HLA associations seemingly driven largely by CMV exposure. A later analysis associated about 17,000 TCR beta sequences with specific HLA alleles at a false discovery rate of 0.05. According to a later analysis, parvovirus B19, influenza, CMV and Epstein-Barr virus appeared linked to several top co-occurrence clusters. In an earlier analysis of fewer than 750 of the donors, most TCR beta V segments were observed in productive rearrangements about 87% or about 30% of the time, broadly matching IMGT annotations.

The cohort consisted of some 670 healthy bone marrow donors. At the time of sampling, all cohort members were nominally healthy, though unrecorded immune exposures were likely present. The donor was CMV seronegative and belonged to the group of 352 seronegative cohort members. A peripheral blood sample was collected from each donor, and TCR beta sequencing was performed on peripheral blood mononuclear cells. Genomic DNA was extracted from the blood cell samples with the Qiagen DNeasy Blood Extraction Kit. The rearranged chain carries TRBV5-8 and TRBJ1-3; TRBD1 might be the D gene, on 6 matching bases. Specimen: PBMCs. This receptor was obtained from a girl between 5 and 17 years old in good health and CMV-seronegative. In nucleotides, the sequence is TGTGCCAGCAGCTTGGAGGGGGTCTCTGGAAACACCATATATTTT. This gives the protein CASSLEGVSGNTIYF. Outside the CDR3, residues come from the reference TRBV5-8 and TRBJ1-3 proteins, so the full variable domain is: EAGVTQSPTHLIKTRGQQATLRCSPISGHTSVYWYQQALGLGLQFLLWYDEGEERNRGNFPPRFSGRQFPNYSSELNVNALELEDSALYLCASSLEGVSGNTIYFGEGSWLTVV.